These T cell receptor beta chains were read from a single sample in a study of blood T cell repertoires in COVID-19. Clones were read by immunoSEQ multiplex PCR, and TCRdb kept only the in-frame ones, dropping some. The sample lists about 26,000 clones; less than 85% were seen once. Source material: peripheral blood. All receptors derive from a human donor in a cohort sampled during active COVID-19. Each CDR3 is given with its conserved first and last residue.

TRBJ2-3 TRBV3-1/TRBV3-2 CAGWKQGTDTQYF
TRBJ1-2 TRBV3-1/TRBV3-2 CASSQRTDRVGYTF
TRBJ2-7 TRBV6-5 CASLQRQGSLEQYF
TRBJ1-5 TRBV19 CASQTQGVYNQPQHF
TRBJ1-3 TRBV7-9 CASSLLRGTRPLPGNTIYF
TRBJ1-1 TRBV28 CATWGQWNTEAFF
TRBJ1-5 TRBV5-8 CASSLSGVGNQPQHF
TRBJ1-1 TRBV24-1 CATSDLHGTGGGAFF
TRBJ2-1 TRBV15 CATSRDGRDEQFF
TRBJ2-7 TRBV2 CASSATGEPNEQYF
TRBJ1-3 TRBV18 CASSRGQSSGNTIYF
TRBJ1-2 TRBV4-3 CASSHPQTAGGYTF
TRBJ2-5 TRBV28 CASSLTGLGETQYF
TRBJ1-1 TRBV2 CASFMNTEAFF
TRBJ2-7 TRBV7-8 CASSSRTGAYEQYF
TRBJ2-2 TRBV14 CASSQVRGGGELFF
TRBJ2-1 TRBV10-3 CAVAPSSDNEQFF
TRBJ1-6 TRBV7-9 CASSPTDTVGSPLHF
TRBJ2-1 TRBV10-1 CASSLGIYNEQFF
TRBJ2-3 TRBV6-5 CASSYSLGTDTQYF
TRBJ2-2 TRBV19 CASRRGSDTGELFF
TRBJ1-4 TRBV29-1 CSVEDSRSREKLFF